A single sample is the source of the 15 T cell receptor beta chains below, sequenced in a study of blood T cell repertoires in COVID-19. Measured with immunoSEQ multiplex PCR; TCRdb has only the in-frame clones, and not every one. The sample has about 240,000 clones, about four fifths seen once. The specimen was peripheral blood. Receptor source: an elderly woman with acute or convalescent COVID-19.

The chain is built from TRBV6-6 and TRBJ1-5; D gene uncertain. V shed 8 bases and J shed 8 bases, with 13 bases lying between them. The CDR3 covers 12 residues. CDR1 MNHNY and CDR2 SVGAGI come from the germline V gene (reference sequence). The CDR3 nucleotides are TGTGCCAGCCTCACGGAGGGAAAGCCCCAGCATTTT. This translates into CASLTEGKPQHF.

The rearrangement joins TRBV7-3 to TRBJ1-1, with a weak D call TRBD1 (5 bases). There are 15 residues in the CDR3. V was cut by 1 base and J by 0 bases, with 9 bases left in between. CDR1 and CDR2 from the germline V gene are SGHTA and FQGTGA. CDR3 coding DNA: TGTGCCAGCAGCTTAAGTTCAGGGTTGAACACTGAAGCTTTCTTT. Protein sequence: CASSLSSGLNTEAFF.

The chain couples TRBV19 to TRBJ2-5, with TRBD2 identical over 10 bases. V dropped 4 bases and J dropped 4; count of bases not matched to a gene: 6. The CDR3 contains 15 residues. In germline, CDR1 is LNHDA, CDR2 SQIVND (reference sequence). The CDR3 DNA sequence: TGTGCCAGTAGTACCCTAGCGGGGGAAATAGAGACCCAGTACTTC. Protein sequence: CASSTLAGEIETQYF.

This clone was found a few times. Other DNA sequences within the sample encode an identical CDR3. The genes are TRBV6-5 and TRBJ1-6; possible D gene TRBD1, 5 bases. The CDR3 consists of 12 residues. Germline V CDR1 and CDR2: MNHEY, SVGAGI. V lost 7 bases to trimming and J lost 10 bases, with 11 bases between them. The CDR3 DNA follows: TGTGCCAGCACCAATCGGGGGTCACCCCTCCACTTT. Protein product: CASTNRGSPLHF.

J is TRBJ1-5 and V is TRBV2, with TRBD1 identical over 8 bases. The V gene end was trimmed by 6 bases and the J gene end by 4 bases; junction bases not matched to a gene: 8. CDR3 length equals 15 residues. Germline CDR1 is SNHLY and CDR2 is FYNNEI. The CDR3 here is CASRTMQGANQPQHF. The CDR3, as DNA: TGTGCCAGCAGAACCATGCAGGGGGCGAATCAGCCCCAGCATTTT.

The chain recombines TRBV9 with TRBJ1-2; tentatively, D is TRBD1 (5 bases). Trimming pared 4 bases from V and 8 bases from J, leaving 21 bases between. The length of the CDR3 is 15 residues. CDR1 is SGDLS, CDR2 YYNGEE, per germline. The CDR3 DNA reads as TGTGCCAGCAGCCCTTCTTCCGGGACTCCGGAGGGCTACACCTTC. It codes for CASSPSSGTPEGYTF.

This clone came up a few times. The chain links TRBV18 to TRBJ1-1; weak D call: TRBD1 (5 bases). V gave up 4 bases and J gave up 1 base, with 10 bases separating them. CDR3 size: 14 residues. Germline CDR1 reads KGHSH; CDR2 reads LQKENI. Here the CDR3 reads CASSLYDRNTEAFF. The CDR3 region has the DNA TGTGCCAGCTCACTCTACGACAGGAACACTGAAGCTTTCTTT.

The DNA for the CDR3 is TGCGCCAGCAGCTTGGGCGTGCCTCCCTACGAGCAGTACTTC. Amino acid sequence: CASSLGVPPYEQYF. The J gene is TRBJ2-7, the V gene TRBV5-1; D not certain. The CDR3 spans 14 residues. V lost 0 bases, J lost 2 bases, and 9 bases lay in between. Germline V CDR1 and CDR2: SGHRS, YFSETQ. Variable domain in full (rest from reference TRBV5-1 and TRBJ2-7): KAGVTQTPRYLIKTRGQQVTLSCSPISGHRSVSWYQQTPGQGLQFLFEYFSETQRNKGNFPGRFSGRQFSNSRSEMNVSTLELGDSALYLCASSLGVPPYEQYFGPGTRLTVT.

The rearrangement links TRBV5-6 to TRBJ1-5, with 11 bases matching TRBD1. This CDR3 region has 15 residues. V lost 0 bases to trimming and J lost 7 bases; unmatched junction nucleotides: 3. The V gene's germline CDR1 is SGHDT and CDR2 YYEEEE. As DNA, the CDR3 is TGTGCCAGCAGCTTGGTCGGACAGGGGGCACAGCCCCAGCATTTT. It is translated as CASSLVGQGAQPQHF.

V gene TRBV29-1 combines with J gene TRBJ1-1, with TRBD1 matching 10 bases. CDR3 length: 15 residues. From germline, CDR1 is SQVTM and CDR2 ANQGSEA. V was pared by 7 bases and J by 1 base, with 9 bases of the junction left unmatched. The CDR3 nucleotides read TGCAGCGCAGAAGGGACAGGGGCTTGGAACACTGAAGCTTTCTTT. It codes for CSAEGTGAWNTEAFF.

This sequence joins TRBV5-6 and TRBJ2-1; 12 bases match TRBD2. Germline CDR1 is SGHDT and CDR2 is YYEEEE. V lost 4 bases to trimming and J lost 7 bases; unmatched junction nucleotides: 6. This CDR3 comprises 15 residues. The CDR3 loop reads CASSPSGGAGNEQFF. The CDR3 nucleotides read TGTGCCAGCAGCCCTAGCGGGGGGGCGGGGAATGAGCAGTTCTTC. Full variable domain (missing parts from reference TRBV5-6 and TRBJ2-1): DAGVTQSPTHLIKTRGQQVTLRCSPKSGHDTVSWYQQALGQGPQFIFQYYEEEERQRGNFPDRFSGHQFPNYSSELNVNALLLGDSALYLCASSPSGGAGNEQFFGPGTRLTVL.

This chain uses TRBV15 with TRBJ1-2; 11 bases are shared with TRBD1. V was clipped by 5 bases and J by 4 bases; unmatched bases: 6. The V gene's germline CDR1 is LNHNV and CDR2 YYDKDF (reference sequence). This CDR3 region has 15 residues. DNA of the CDR3: TGTGCCACCAGCGAGGGACAGGGGGGGCTCTATGGCTACACCTTC. Translated, it gives CATSEGQGGLYGYTF.

The CDR3 reads CASSTPSSGSFQPQHF. CDR3 nucleotides: TGTGCCAGCAGCACCCCCTCCTCAGGGTCTTTTCAGCCCCAGCATTTT. The chain joins TRBV28 to TRBJ1-5; the D gene is possibly TRBD1 (5 bases). Looked up from germline, CDR1 is MDHEN and CDR2 is SYDVKM. With 6 bases removed from V and 6 bases from J, the gap between germline ends came to 21 bases. This CDR3 contains 16 residues.

V gene TRBV7-9 combines with J gene TRBJ2-3; TRBD2 is a possible D gene (5 bases). The CDR3 contains 14 residues. CDR1 and CDR2 from the germline V gene are SEHNR and FQNEAQ (reference sequence). Trimming stripped 5 bases from V and 4 bases from J, with 13 bases between. CDR3 region: CASSATGFADTQYF. In DNA, the CDR3 is TGTGCCAGCAGCGCCACGGGGTTCGCAGATACGCAGTATTTT.

The chain's CDR3 is CAITGGAGDRGFGVGYTF. The CDR3 DNA reads as TGTGCCATCACTGGCGGTGCCGGGGACAGGGGTTTCGGAGTTGGCTACACCTTC. This sequence joins TRBV10-3 and TRBJ1-2; 10 nucleotides align to TRBD1. The V and J ends lost 7 bases and 7 bases, in that order; junction bases with no gene match: 21. This CDR3 spans 18 amino acids. Germline loops: CDR1 ENHRY, CDR2 SYGVKD.